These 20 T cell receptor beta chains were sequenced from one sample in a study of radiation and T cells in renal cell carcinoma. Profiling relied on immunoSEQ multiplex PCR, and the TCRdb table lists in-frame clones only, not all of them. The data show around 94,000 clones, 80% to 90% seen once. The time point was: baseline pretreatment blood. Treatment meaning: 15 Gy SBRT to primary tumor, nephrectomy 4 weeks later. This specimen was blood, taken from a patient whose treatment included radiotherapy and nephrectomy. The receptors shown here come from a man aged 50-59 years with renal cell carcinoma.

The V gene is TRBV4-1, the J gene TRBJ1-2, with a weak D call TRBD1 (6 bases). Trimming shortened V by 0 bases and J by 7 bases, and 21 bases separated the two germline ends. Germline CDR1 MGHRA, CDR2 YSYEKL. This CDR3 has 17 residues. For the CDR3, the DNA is TGCGCCAGCAGCCAAGATTTGATGGACAGAGCTACCGTTGGCTACACCTTC. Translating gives CASSQDLMDRATVGYTF.

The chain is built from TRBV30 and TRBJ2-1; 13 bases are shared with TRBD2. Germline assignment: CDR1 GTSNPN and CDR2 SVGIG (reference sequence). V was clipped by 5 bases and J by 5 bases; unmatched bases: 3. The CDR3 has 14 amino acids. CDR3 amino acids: CAWDGTSGNNEQFF. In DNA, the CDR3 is TGTGCCTGGGATGGGACTAGCGGGAACAATGAGCAGTTCTTC.

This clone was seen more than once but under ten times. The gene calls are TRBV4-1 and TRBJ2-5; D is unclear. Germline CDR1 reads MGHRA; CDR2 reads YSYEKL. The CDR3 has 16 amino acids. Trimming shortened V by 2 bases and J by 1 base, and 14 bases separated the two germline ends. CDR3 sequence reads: CASSQNPTVVQETQYF. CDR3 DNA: TGCGCCAGCAGCCAAAACCCCACAGTAGTCCAAGAGACCCAGTACTTC.

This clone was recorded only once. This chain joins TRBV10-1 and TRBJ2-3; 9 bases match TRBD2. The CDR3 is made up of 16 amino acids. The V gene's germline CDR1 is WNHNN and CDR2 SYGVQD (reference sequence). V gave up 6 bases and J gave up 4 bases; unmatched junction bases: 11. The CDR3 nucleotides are TGCGCCAGCAGGGGGACTAGCCCAGGAGGCGCAGATACGCAGTATTTT. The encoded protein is CASRGTSPGGADTQYF.

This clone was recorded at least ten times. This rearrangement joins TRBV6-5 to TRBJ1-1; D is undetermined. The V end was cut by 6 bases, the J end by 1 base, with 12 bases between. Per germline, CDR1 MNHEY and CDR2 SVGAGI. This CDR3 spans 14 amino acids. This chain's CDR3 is CASRPTNENTEAFF. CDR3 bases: TGTGCCAGCAGACCTACAAACGAGAACACTGAAGCTTTCTTT.

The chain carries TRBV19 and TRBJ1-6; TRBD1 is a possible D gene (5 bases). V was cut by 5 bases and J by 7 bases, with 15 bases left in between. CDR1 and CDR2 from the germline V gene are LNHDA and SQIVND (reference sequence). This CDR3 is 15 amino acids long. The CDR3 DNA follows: TGTGCCAGTAGTCCCCGCCGGGGGAGAAATTCACCCCTCCACTTT. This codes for CASSPRRGRNSPLHF.

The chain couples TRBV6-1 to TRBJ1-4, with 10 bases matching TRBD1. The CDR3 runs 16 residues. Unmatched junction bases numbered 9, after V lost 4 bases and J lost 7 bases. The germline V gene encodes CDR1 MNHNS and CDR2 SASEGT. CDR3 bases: TGTGCCAGCAGTGTTGACAGGGGGCGAGGGGGTGAAAAACTGTTTTTT. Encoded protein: CASSVDRGRGGEKLFF.

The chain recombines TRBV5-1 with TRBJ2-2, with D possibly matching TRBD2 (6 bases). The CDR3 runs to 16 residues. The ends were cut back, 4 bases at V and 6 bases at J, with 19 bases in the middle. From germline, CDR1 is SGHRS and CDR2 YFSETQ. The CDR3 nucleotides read TGCGCCAGCAGCCCCGGGCCGGCTAGCGAGCCCGGGGAGCTGTTTTTT. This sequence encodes CASSPGPASEPGELFF.

The CDR3 DNA reads as TGTGCCAGCAGCTTGGAAGGTTCTGGAAACACCATATATTTT. This gives the protein CASSLEGSGNTIYF. J is TRBJ1-3 and V is TRBV5-4; D call uncertain. Trimming cost V 0 bases and J 1 base, with 5 bases left between them. This CDR3 contains 14 residues. Germline CDR1 is SGHNT and CDR2 is YYREEE (reference sequence).

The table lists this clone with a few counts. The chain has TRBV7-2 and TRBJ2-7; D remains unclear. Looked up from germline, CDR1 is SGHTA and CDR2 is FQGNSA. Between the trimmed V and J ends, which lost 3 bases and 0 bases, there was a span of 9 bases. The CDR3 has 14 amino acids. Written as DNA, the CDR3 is TGTGCCAGCAGCTTCTCCCAGAACTCCTACGAGCAGTACTTC. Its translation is CASSFSQNSYEQYF.

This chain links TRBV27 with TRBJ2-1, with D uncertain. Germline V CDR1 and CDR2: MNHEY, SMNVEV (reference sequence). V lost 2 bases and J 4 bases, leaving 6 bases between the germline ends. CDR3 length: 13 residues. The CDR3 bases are TGTGCCAGCAGTTTAGGTCTTTACAATGAGCAGTTCTTC. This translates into CASSLGLYNEQFF.

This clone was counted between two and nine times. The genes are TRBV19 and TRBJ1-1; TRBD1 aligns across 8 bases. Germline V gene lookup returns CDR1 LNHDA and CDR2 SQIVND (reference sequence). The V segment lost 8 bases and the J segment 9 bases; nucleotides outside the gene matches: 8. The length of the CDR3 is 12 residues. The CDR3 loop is CASSRQGNKAFF. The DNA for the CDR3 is TGTGCCAGTTCCAGACAGGGGAATAAAGCTTTCTTT.

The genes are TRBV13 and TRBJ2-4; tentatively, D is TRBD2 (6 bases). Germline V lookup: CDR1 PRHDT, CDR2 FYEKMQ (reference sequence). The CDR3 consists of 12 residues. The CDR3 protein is CASAGAKNIQYF. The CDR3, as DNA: TGTGCGTCCGCGGGGGCCAAAAACATTCAGTACTTC. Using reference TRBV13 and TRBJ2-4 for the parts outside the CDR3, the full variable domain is AAGVIQSPRHLIKEKRETATLKCYPIPRHDTVYWYQQGPGQDPQFLISFYEKMQSDKGSIPDRFSAQQFSDYHSELNMSSLELGDSALYFCASAGAKNIQYFGAGTRLSVL.

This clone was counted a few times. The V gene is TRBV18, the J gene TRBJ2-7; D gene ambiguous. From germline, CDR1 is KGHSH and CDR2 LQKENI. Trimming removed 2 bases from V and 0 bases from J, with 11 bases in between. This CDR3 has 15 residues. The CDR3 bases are TGTGCCAGCTCACCATTTAAGGGAACCTCCTACGAGCAGTACTTC. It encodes CASSPFKGTSYEQYF.

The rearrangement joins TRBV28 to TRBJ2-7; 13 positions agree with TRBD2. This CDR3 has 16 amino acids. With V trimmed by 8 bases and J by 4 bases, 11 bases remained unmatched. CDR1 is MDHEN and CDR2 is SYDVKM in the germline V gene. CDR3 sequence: CASPPSGTSGEYEQYF. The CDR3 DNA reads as TGTGCCAGCCCTCCCTCCGGGACTAGCGGGGAATACGAGCAGTACTTC. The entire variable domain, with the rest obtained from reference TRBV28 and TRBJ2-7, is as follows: DVKVTQSSRYLVKRTGEKVFLECVQDMDHENMFWYRQDPGLGLRLIYFSYDVKMKEKGDIPEGYSVSREKKERFSLILESASTNQTSMYLCASPPSGTSGEYEQYFGPGTRLTVT.

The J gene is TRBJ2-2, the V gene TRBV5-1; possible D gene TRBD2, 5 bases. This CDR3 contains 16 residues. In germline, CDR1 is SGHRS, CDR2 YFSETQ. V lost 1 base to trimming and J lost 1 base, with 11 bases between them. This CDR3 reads CASSLLGLQNTGELFF. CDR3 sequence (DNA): TGCGCCAGCAGCTTGTTAGGACTCCAGAACACCGGGGAGCTGTTTTTT.

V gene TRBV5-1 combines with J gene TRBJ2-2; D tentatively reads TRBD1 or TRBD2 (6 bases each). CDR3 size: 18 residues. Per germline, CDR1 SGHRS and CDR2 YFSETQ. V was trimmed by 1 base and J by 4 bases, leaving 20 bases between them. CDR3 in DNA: TGCGCCAGCAGCTTGATCCCATCGGGGGCTATTGGCACCGGGGAGCTGTTTTTT. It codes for CASSLIPSGAIGTGELFF.

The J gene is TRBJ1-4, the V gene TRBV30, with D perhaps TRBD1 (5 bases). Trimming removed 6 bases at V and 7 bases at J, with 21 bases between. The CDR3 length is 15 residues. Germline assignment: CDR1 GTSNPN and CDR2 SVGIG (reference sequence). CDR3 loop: CACPRTKRGGEKLFF. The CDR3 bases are TGTGCCTGCCCTCGGACAAAGCGTGGAGGTGAAAAACTGTTTTTT.

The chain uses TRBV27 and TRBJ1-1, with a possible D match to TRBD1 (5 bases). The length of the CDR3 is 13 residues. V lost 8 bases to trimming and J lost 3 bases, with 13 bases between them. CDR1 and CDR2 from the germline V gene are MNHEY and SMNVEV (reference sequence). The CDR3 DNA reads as TGTGCCAGCCAGACAGTGACCCACACTGAAGCTTTCTTT. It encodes CASQTVTHTEAFF.

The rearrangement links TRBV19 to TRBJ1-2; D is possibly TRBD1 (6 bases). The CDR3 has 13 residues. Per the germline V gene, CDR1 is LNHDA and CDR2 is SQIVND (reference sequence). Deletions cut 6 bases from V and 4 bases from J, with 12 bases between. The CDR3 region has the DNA TGTGCCAGTAGCGCAGGACAGACCTATGGCTACACCTTC. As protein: CASSAGQTYGYTF.